This TCR beta chain was recorded in a study of memory CD4+ T cells and cytomegalovirus serostatus. Study at large: Of the healthy Belgian adults, nine or ten were CMV seropositive and about 24 seronegative. Overall study findings and caveats: The CMV-associated TCR signature appears largely within the CD4+ memory repertoire.

Data came from immunoSEQ multiplex PCR; TCRdb stores just in-frame clones and leaves some out. The sample contains approximately 50,000 clones, about 78% of which appear only once. Of note for this clone: Its antigen is still unknown.

The sort gate was single viable CD3+CD4+CD8-CD45RO+ cells for memory CD4+ T cells. This clonotype originated in an adult in good health and CMV-seronegative. The sample taken for sequencing was memory CD4+ T cells from blood.

CDR3 protein: CASSQHSRRSYEQYF. Written as DNA, the CDR3 is TGCGCCAGCAGCCAACACTCCCGACGCTCCTACGAGCAGTACTTC. The rearrangement joins TRBV4-1 to TRBJ2-7; D remains ambiguous. Trimming took 2 bases from V and 0 from J, leaving 11 bases between them. The CDR3 consists of 15 residues. Per the germline V gene, CDR1 is MGHRA and CDR2 is YSYEKL.